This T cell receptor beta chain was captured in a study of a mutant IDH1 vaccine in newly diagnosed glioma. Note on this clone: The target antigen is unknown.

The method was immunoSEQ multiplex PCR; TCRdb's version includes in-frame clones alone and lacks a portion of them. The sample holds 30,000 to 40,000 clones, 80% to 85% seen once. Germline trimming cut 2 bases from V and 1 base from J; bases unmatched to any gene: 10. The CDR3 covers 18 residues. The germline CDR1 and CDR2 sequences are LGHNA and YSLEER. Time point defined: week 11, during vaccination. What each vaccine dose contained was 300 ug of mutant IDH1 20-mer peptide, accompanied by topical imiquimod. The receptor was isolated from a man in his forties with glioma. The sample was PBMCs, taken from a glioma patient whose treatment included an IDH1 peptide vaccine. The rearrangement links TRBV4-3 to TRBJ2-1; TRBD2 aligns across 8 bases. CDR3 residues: CASSQFRGVAGSYNEQFF. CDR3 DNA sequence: TGCGCCAGCAGCCAATTTCGCGGGGTAGCGGGGTCCTACAATGAGCAGTTCTTC.